Presented here are 26 T cell receptor beta chains from one specimen sequenced in a study of PD-L1 blockade in urothelial cancer. The time point denotes: pretreatment peripheral blood. The data were produced by immunoSEQ multiplex PCR, yet TCRdb's version contains in-frame clones alone and is incomplete. The sample consists of 100,000 to 150,000 clones, 65% to 85% of them appearing once. The specimen comprised PBMCs, sampled around atezolizumab (anti-PD-L1) treatment. The receptors originated from a man between 50 and 59 years old with urothelial cancer.

This clone showed up just a few times. The chain couples TRBV6-1 to TRBJ2-4; TRBD1 matches 7 bases. Germline V gene data show CDR1 as MNHNS and CDR2 as SASEGT. CDR3 size: 14 residues. V lost 2 bases to trimming and J lost 4 bases; unmatched junction nucleotides: 2. CDR3 residues: CASSEYRGKNIQYF. The CDR3 DNA is TGTGCCAGCAGTGAATACAGGGGTAAAAACATTCAGTACTTC.

V is TRBV19 and J is TRBJ2-1, with 7 bases fitting TRBD2. Germline V gene data show CDR1 as LNHDA and CDR2 as SQIVND (reference sequence). The J segment lost 4 bases and the V segment lost 6 bases, leaving 3 bases of the junction unmatched. The CDR3 runs to 13 residues. The CDR3 reads CASSWRGYNEQFF. The CDR3 nucleotides are TGTGCCAGTAGCTGGCGGGGGTACAATGAGCAGTTCTTC.

This chain links TRBV28 with TRBJ1-1; D is possibly TRBD1 (6 bases). The CDR3 runs to 15 residues. In germline, CDR1 is MDHEN, CDR2 SYDVKM. Trimming removed 3 bases from V and 4 bases from J, with 15 bases in between. The CDR3 sequence is CASSLGGAGATEAFF. DNA for the CDR3: TGTGCCAGCAGTTTGGGGGGGGCAGGGGCCACTGAAGCTTTCTTT.

The V gene is TRBV5-1, the J gene TRBJ2-7; TRBD2 matches 11 bases. This CDR3 spans 15 amino acids. J gave up 7 bases and V 4 bases, and 10 bases lay outside the gene matches. Germline CDR1 SGHRS, CDR2 YFSETQ. CDR3 bases: TGCGCCAGCAGCCTCGATAGCGGGAGGGAGAGGGAGCAGTACTTC. Translating it yields CASSLDSGREREQYF.

The chain is built from TRBV7-9 and TRBJ1-2; 11 nucleotides line up with TRBD1. The ends lost 2 bases at V and 8 bases at J; junction bases unmatched: 10. The length of the CDR3 is 16 residues. Germline V gene sequence: CDR1 SEHNR, CDR2 FQNEAQ (reference sequence). The DNA of the CDR3 is TGTGCCAGCAGCTTACTGGGACAGGGGGAAGGTGGCGGCTACACCTTC. Translating it yields CASSLLGQGEGGGYTF.

The chain has TRBV5-1 and TRBJ2-7, with 13 bases fitting TRBD2. Germline CDR1 and CDR2: SGHRS and YFSETQ. The CDR3 contains 17 residues. J gave up 6 bases and V 5 bases, and 14 bases lay outside the gene matches. The DNA for the CDR3 is TGCGCCAGCAGACACGATGTGAGGACTAGCGGGAGTCGCGAGCAGTACTTC. It translates to CASRHDVRTSGSREQYF.

The chain recombines TRBV27 with TRBJ2-3; D may be TRBD2 (5 bases). This CDR3 spans 14 amino acids. CDR1 and CDR2 (germline): MNHEY, SMNVEV (reference sequence). Trimming took off 6 bases at V and 0 bases at J, with 10 bases between the two ends. CDR3 amino acids: CASRTAGSTDTQYF. The DNA of the CDR3 is TGTGCCAGCAGGACTGCGGGTAGCACAGATACGCAGTATTTT.

The chain has TRBV5-6 and TRBJ2-1; D gene uncertain. This CDR3 has 13 amino acids. V was shortened by 4 bases and J by 5 bases, with 10 bases between the two germline ends. Germline V gene lookup returns CDR1 SGHDT and CDR2 YYEEEE. CDR3 residues: CASSMRTHNEQFF. The CDR3 DNA reads TGTGCCAGCAGCATGCGTACCCACAATGAGCAGTTCTTC.

This sequence joins TRBV18 and TRBJ1-5; 8 bases agree with TRBD1. V lost 1 base, J lost 6 bases, and 11 bases stayed unmatched. The germline V gene has CDR1 KGHSH and CDR2 LQKENI. This CDR3 comprises 17 residues. CDR3 sequence: CASSPLPDRVLGQPQHF. CDR3 sequence (DNA): TGTGCCAGCTCACCACTTCCGGACAGGGTGCTTGGTCAGCCCCAGCATTTT.

The sample holds a few counts of this clone. The J gene is TRBJ2-5, the V gene TRBV7-3; TRBD2 agrees at 7 bases. The J segment lost 5 bases and the V segment lost 4 bases, leaving 7 bases of the junction unmatched. CDR1 SGHTA and CDR2 FQGTGA come from the germline V gene. This CDR3 has 14 residues. CDR3 DNA sequence: TGTGCCAGCAGCTCCGGGGGGTCTGGGGAGACCCAGTACTTC. Translating it yields CASSSGGSGETQYF. The whole variable domain, remainder taken from reference TRBV7-3 and TRBJ2-5, is GAGVSQTPSNKVTEKGKYVELRCDPISGHTALYWYRQSLGQGPEFLIYFQGTGAADDSGLPNDRFFAVRPEGSVSTLKIQRTERGDSAVYLCASSSGGSGETQYFGPGTRLLVL.

V is TRBV7-2 and J is TRBJ2-1; D is possibly TRBD2 (6 bases). CDR3 size: 15 residues. CDR1 and CDR2 from the germline V gene are SGHTA and FQGNSA. V shed 5 bases and J shed 4 bases, with 15 bases lying between them. The CDR3 nucleotides read TGTGCCAGCAGCCTTAGCGGTTTACCTTACAATGAGCAGTTCTTC. Its protein is CASSLSGLPYNEQFF.

This clone was seen more than once but under ten times. The chain combines TRBV4-2 with TRBJ2-3; 7 positions match TRBD2. The CDR3 totals 16 residues. Germline CDR1 LGHNA, CDR2 YNFKEQ. Trimming cost V 0 bases and J 4 bases; bases outside gene matches: 7. CDR3 in amino acids: CASSQDLAGAADTQYF. Here the CDR3 DNA reads TGTGCCAGCAGCCAAGATCTGGCGGGAGCAGCAGATACGCAGTATTTT.

This sequence joins TRBV30 and TRBJ1-2; 9 bases map to TRBD1. Germline CDR1 reads GTSNPN; CDR2 reads SVGIG (reference sequence). The CDR3 contains 12 residues. The ends lost 4 bases at V and 8 bases at J; junction bases unmatched: 5. The CDR3 sequence is CAWKGTGNGYTF. CDR3 nucleotides: TGTGCCTGGAAAGGGACAGGGAACGGCTACACCTTC. The whole variable domain, filled in from reference TRBV30 and TRBJ1-2, reads SQTIHQWPATLVQPVGSPLSLECTVEGTSNPNLYWYRQAAGRGLQLLFYSVGIGQISSEVPQNLSASRPQDRQFILSSKKLLLSDSGFYLCAWKGTGNGYTFGSGTRLTVV.

The chain couples TRBV7-2 to TRBJ2-1, with D perhaps matching TRBD2 (5 bases). The length of the CDR3 is 14 residues. V lost 5 bases and J lost 5, with 13 bases in between. Per germline, CDR1 SGHTA and CDR2 FQGNSA. The CDR3 loop is CASSPRNGDNEQFF. The CDR3 DNA follows: TGTGCCAGCAGCCCCAGAAACGGGGACAATGAGCAGTTCTTC.

V gene TRBV29-1 combines with J gene TRBJ2-1, with TRBD1 identical over 8 bases. CDR1 SQVTM and CDR2 ANQGSEA come from the germline V gene. J gave up 15 bases and V 4 bases, and 5 bases lay outside the gene matches. The CDR3 covers 10 residues. CDR3 region: CSVARDRRFF. The CDR3 coding sequence is TGCAGCGTTGCCCGGGACAGGCGGTTCTTC.

V and J are TRBV30 and TRBJ2-3, with TRBD1 matching over 8 bases. The CDR3 length is 13 residues. From germline, CDR1 is GTSNPN and CDR2 SVGIG (reference sequence). V gave up 0 bases and J gave up 5 bases; unmatched junction bases: 1. CDR3 region: CAWSVTGGDTQYF. DNA for the CDR3: TGTGCCTGGAGTGTAACAGGGGGAGATACGCAGTATTTT.

This clone appeared a few times. The chain couples TRBV5-6 to TRBJ2-5; the D is unclear. This CDR3 is 11 amino acids long. The germline V and J ends were trimmed by 7 bases and 3 bases, with 7 bases remaining between them. Germline CDR1 is SGHDT and CDR2 is YYEEEE. This CDR3 is CASAAEETQYF. The CDR3 bases are TGTGCCAGCGCGGCGGAAGAGACCCAGTACTTC.

The chain has TRBV27 and TRBJ2-3, with 8 bases identical to TRBD2. Germline V gene sequence: CDR1 MNHEY, CDR2 SMNVEV (reference sequence). The V and J ends lost 5 bases and 4 bases, in that order; junction bases with no gene match: 8. CDR3 length equals 15 residues. The CDR3 DNA is TGTGCCAGCAGTCCGGTTGCGGGAGGTTCAGATACGCAGTATTTT. Protein product: CASSPVAGGSDTQYF.

The gene calls are TRBV25-1 and TRBJ2-1; 8 bases match TRBD2. Germline CDR1 and CDR2: MGHDK and SYGVNS. The CDR3 contains 16 residues. Losses at the gene ends were 5 bases for V and 8 bases for J; bases not matched to a gene: 14. For the CDR3, the DNA is TGTGCCAGCAGTCCTGGGGGGACTAGGGGTTCCTATGAGCAGTTCTTC. Residues: CASSPGGTRGSYEQFF.

This clone appeared a few times. CDR3 amino acids: CATQSDTGGDEQYF. CDR3 nucleotides: TGTGCCACCCAATCCGACACAGGGGGAGACGAGCAGTACTTC. V is TRBV10-3 and J is TRBJ2-7; TRBD1 matches 8 bases. This CDR3 region has 14 residues. The V segment lost 10 bases and the J segment 5 bases; nucleotides outside the gene matches: 13. Germline V gene lookup returns CDR1 ENHRY and CDR2 SYGVKD.

The chain carries TRBV30 and TRBJ2-6; possibly TRBD1 for D (6 bases). Germline CDR1 GTSNPN, CDR2 SVGIG (reference sequence). The ends were cut back, 4 bases at V and 8 bases at J, with 12 bases in the middle. This CDR3 is 13 amino acids long. The CDR3 loop reads CAWTRQAPNVLTF. The CDR3 bases are TGTGCCTGGACTAGACAGGCCCCCAACGTCCTGACTTTC. Filled out from reference TRBV30 and TRBJ2-6, the complete variable domain reads SQTIHQWPATLVQPVGSPLSLECTVEGTSNPNLYWYRQAAGRGLQLLFYSVGIGQISSEVPQNLSASRPQDRQFILSSKKLLLSDSGFYLCAWTRQAPNVLTFGAGSRLTVL.

This clone was seen a few times. CDR3 in DNA: TGTGCCAGCAGCCCCAGCGACGAGCAGTACTTC. Protein: CASSPSDEQYF. The chain recombines TRBV27 with TRBJ2-7; D remains ambiguous. The CDR3 contains 11 residues. The germline CDR1 and CDR2 sequences are MNHEY and SMNVEV (reference sequence). With 6 bases removed from V and 5 bases from J, the gap between germline ends came to 8 bases.

The CDR3 loop reads CASREIAGVRGEQFF. The CDR3 DNA reads TGTGCCAGCAGAGAAATAGCGGGAGTGCGAGGTGAGCAGTTCTTC. The V and J genes are TRBV6-1 and TRBJ2-1; 9 nucleotides line up with TRBD2. Germline lookup yields CDR1 MNHNS and CDR2 SASEGT. The V gene end was trimmed by 6 bases and the J gene end by 9 bases; junction bases not matched to a gene: 12. The CDR3 has 15 amino acids.

J is TRBJ2-1 and V is TRBV5-4; 11 bases match TRBD2. Germline values: CDR1 SGHNT, CDR2 YYREEE (reference sequence). Trimming at V came to 3 bases and at J to 7 bases, leaving 15 bases not matched to a gene. The CDR3 is 18 residues long. CDR3 in DNA: TGTGCCAGCAGCTATCCGTCGAGAATAGCGGGAGGGCAGAATGAGCAGTTCTTC. The encoded protein is CASSYPSRIAGGQNEQFF.

This chain connects TRBV28 to TRBJ2-7; possible D gene TRBD1, 6 bases. This CDR3 spans 15 amino acids. V lost 6 bases and J 2 bases, leaving 17 bases between the germline ends. Germline-derived CDR1 and CDR2 are MDHEN and SYDVKM. In nucleotides, the CDR3 is TGTGCCAGCAGAACTGCACAGGGTAACCCCTACGAGCAGTACTTC. Protein: CASRTAQGNPYEQYF.

The gene calls are TRBV4-1 and TRBJ2-2; 7 nucleotides align to TRBD2. V was pared by 3 bases and J by 5 bases, with 15 bases of the junction left unmatched. There are 18 residues in the CDR3. CDR1 and CDR2 (germline): MGHRA, YSYEKL. The CDR3 DNA reads TGCGCCAGCAGCCATCCCTTCTCTGGGGGACTAAAAACCGGGGAGCTGTTTTTT. The encoded protein is CASSHPFSGGLKTGELFF.